This T cell receptor (beta chain) stems from a study of early T cells in non-severe SARS-CoV-2 infection. This clonotype showed up just a few times. TCRdb re-called the 5' RACE reads with MiXCR, one entry per CDR3 protein. Among 20,000 to 25,000 distinct CDR3 sequences listed, roughly 4.8% were seen once. Germline V lookup: CDR1 MGHRA, CDR2 YSYEKL. Trimming removed 0 bases from V and 13 bases from J; junction bases left unmatched: 15. The CDR3 runs to 17 residues. The sequenced sample was whole blood. This clonotype was obtained from an adult who was a healthcare worker with PCR-confirmed SARS-CoV-2 infection or an uninfected control (not recorded which). This sequence joins TRBV4-1 and TRBJ1-6, with 7 positions matching TRBD1. CDR3 sequence: CASSQEGWRTGAKPLHF. The CDR3 DNA reads TGCGCCAGCAGCCAAGAAGGGTGGAGGACAGGCGCGAAGCCCCTCCACTTT.